One T cell receptor beta chain is described in this entry. TCRdb's table, derived via immunoSEQ multiplex PCR, lists solely in-frame clones and lacks some. The sample yields some 120,000 clones, 85% to 90% seen once. These data are taken from a study of blood T cell repertoires in COVID-19. Input material: peripheral blood. This clonotype originated in a human donor in a cohort sampled during active COVID-19.

The CDR3 bases are TGTGCCAGCAGTGGCGGGACAGGGGGTAATGAAAAACTGTTTTTT. Its protein product is CASSGGTGGNEKLFF. V gene TRBV2 combines with J gene TRBJ1-4; the match to TRBD1 covers 11 bases. Germline CDR1 and CDR2: SNHLY and FYNNEI. This CDR3 spans 15 amino acids. V was pared by 4 bases and J by 4 bases, with 2 bases of the junction left unmatched.